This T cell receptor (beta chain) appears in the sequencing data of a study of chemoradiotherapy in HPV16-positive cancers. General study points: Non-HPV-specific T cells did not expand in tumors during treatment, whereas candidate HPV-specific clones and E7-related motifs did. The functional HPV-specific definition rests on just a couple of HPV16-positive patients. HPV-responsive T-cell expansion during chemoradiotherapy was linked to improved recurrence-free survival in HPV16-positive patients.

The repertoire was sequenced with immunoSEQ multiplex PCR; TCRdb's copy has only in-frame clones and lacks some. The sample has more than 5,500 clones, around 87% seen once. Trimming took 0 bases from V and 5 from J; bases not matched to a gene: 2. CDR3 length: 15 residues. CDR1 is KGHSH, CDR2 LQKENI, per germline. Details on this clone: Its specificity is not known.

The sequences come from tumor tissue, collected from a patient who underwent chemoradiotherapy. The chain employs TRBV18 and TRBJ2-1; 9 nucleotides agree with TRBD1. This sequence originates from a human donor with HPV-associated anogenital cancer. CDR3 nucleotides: TGTGCCAGCTCACCACCGGGACAGGGACACAATGAGCAGTTCTTC. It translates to CASSPPGQGHNEQFF.